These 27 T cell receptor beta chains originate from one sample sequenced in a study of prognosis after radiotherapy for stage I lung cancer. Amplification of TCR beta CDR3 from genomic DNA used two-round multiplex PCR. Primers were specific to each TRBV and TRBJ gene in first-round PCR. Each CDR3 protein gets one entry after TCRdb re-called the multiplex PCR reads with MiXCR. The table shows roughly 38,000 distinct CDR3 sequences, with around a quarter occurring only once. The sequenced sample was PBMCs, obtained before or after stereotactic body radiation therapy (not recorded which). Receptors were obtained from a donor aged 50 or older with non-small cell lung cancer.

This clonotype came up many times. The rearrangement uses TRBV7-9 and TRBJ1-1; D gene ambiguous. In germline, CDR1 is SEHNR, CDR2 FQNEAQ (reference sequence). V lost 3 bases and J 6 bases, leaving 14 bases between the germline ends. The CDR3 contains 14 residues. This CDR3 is CASSFDRIIAEAFF. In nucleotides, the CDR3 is TGTGCCAGCAGCTTTGATCGTATCATAGCTGAAGCTTTCTTT.

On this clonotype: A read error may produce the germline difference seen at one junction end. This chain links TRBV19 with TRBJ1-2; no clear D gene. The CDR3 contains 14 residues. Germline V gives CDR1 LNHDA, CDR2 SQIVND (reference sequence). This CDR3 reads CASTSGEGLYGHTF. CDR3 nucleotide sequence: TGTGCCAGTACCTCGGGAGAGGGTCTCTATGGCCACACCTTC. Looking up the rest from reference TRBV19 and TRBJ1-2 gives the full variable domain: DGGITQSPKYLFRKEGQNVTLSCEQNLNHDAMYWYRQDPGQGLRLIYYSQIVNDFQKGDIAEGYSVSREKKESFPLTVTSAQKNPTAFYLCASTSGEGLYGHTFGSGTRLTVV.

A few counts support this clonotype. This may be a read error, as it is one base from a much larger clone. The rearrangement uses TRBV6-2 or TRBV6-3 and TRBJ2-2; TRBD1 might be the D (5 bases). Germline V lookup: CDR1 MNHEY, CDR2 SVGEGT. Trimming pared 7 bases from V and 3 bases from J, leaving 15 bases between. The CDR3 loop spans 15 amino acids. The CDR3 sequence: CASTKGLCYTGELFF. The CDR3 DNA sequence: TGTGCCAGCACGAAGGGGCTATGTTACACCGGGGAGCTGTTTTTT.

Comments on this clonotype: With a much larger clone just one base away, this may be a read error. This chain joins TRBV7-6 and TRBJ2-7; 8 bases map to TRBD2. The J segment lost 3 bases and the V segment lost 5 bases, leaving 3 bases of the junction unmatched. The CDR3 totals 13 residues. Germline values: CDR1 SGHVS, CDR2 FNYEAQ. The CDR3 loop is CASSPGLGYEQYF. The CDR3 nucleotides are TGTGCCAGCAGCCCGGGACTAGGCTACGAGCAGTACTTC.

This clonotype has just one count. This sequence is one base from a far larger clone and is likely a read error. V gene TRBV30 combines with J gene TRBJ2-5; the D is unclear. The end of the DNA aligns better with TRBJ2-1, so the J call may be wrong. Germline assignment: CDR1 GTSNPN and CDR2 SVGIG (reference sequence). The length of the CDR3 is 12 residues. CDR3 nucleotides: TGTGCCTGGGGTGTACAGACTTTTGAGCAGTTCTTC. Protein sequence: CAWGVQTFEQFF.

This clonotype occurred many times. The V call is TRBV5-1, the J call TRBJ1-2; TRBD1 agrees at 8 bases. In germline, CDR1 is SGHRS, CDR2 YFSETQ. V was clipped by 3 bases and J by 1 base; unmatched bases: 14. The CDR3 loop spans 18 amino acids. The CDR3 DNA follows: TGCGCCAGCAGCTCCTCGGGACAGGAGTCAATCTTTAACTATGGCTACACCTTC. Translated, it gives CASSSSGQESIFNYGYTF.

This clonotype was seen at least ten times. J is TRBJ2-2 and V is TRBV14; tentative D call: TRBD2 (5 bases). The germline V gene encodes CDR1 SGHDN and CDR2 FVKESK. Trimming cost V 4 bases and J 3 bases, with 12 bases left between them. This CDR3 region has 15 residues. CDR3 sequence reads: CASSPWTRHTGELFF. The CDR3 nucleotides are TGTGCCAGCAGCCCTTGGACTCGACACACCGGGGAGCTGTTTTTT.

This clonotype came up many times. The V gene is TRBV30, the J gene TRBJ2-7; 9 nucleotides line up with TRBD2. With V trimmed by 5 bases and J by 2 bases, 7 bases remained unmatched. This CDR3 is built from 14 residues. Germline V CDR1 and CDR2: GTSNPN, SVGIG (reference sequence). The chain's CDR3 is CAWLSSGSPYEQYF. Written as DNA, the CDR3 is TGTGCCTGGCTTAGTAGCGGGAGCCCCTACGAGCAGTACTTC. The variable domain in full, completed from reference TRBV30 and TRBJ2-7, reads SQTIHQWPATLVQPVGSPLSLECTVEGTSNPNLYWYRQAAGRGLQLLFYSVGIGQISSEVPQNLSASRPQDRQFILSSKKLLLSDSGFYLCAWLSSGSPYEQYFGPGTRLTVT.

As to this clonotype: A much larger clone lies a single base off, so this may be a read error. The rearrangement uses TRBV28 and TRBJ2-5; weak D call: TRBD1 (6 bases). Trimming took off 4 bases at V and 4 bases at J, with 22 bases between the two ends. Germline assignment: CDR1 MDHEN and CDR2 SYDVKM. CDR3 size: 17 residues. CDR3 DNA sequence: TGTGCCAGCAGTTCCCGCGAGAAGGGGGTAATAGGAGAGACCCAGTACTTC. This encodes CASSSREKGVIGETQYF.

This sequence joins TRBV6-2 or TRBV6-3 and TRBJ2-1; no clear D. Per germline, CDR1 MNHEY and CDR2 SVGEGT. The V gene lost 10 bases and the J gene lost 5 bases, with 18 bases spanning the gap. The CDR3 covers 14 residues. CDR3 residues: CAILRPEQNNEQFF. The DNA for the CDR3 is TGTGCCATCCTACGACCTGAACAGAACAATGAGCAGTTCTTC.

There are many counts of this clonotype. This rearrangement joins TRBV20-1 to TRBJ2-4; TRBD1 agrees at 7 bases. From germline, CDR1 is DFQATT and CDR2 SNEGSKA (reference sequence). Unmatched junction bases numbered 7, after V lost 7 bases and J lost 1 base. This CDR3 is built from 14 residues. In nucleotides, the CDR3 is TGCAGTGGACAGGGCGGACGGGCCAAAAACATTCAGTACTTC. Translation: CSGQGGRAKNIQYF.

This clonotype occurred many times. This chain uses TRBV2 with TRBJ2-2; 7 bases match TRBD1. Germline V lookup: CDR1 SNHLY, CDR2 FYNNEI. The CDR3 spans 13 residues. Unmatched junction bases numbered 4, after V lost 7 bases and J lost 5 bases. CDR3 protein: CASNGQDTGELFF. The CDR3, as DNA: TGTGCCAGCAACGGACAGGATACCGGGGAGCTGTTTTTT.

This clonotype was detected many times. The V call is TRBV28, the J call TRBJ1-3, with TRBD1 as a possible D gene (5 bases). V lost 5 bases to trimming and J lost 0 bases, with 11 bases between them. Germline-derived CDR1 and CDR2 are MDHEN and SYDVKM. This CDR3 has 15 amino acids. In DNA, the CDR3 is TGTGCCAGCAGTCCCCAGGGCCCCTCTGGAAACACCATATATTTT. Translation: CASSPQGPSGNTIYF.

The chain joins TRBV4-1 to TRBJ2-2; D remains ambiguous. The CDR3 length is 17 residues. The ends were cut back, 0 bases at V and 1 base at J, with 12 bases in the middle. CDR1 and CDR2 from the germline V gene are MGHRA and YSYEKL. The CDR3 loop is CASSQDSRRKNTGELFF. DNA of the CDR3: TGCGCCAGCAGCCAAGATAGCCGGAGAAAGAACACCGGGGAGCTGTTTTTT.

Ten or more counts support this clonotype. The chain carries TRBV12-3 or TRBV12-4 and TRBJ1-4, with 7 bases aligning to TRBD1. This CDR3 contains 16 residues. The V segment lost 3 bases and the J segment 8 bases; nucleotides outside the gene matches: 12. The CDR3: CASSFFAPGTAEKLFF. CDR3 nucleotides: TGTGCCAGCAGTTTTTTCGCCCCCGGGACAGCGGAAAAACTGTTTTTT.

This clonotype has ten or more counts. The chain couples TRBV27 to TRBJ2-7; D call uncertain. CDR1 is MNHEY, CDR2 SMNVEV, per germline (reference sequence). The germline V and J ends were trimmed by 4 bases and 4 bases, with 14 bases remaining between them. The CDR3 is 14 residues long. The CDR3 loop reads CASSYRNRDYEQYF. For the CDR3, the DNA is TGTGCCAGCAGTTATCGGAACAGAGATTACGAGCAGTACTTC.

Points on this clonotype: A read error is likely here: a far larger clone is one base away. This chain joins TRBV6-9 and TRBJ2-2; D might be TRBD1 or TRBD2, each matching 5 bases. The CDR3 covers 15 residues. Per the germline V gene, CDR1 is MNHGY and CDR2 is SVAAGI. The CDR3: CASSYYSTEPGDLFF. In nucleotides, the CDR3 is TGTGCCAGCAGTTACTATTCGACAGAACCCGGGGATCTGTTTTTT.

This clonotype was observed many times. Here the CDR3 reads CASSTRGSTDTQYF. The CDR3, as DNA: TGCGCCAGCAGCACCAGGGGAAGCACAGATACGCAGTATTTT. The chain is built from TRBV5-1 and TRBJ2-3; D may be TRBD1 (6 bases). Trimming removed 4 bases from V and 0 bases from J, with 9 bases in between. Germline V gene data show CDR1 as SGHRS and CDR2 as YFSETQ. The CDR3 spans 14 residues.

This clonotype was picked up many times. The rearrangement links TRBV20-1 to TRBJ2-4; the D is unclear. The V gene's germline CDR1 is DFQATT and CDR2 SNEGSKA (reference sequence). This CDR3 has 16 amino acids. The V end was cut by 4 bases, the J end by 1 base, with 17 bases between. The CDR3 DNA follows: TGCAGTGCTACCCCCGAGAGCTTATGGGCCAAAAACATTCAGTACTTC. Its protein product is CSATPESLWAKNIQYF.

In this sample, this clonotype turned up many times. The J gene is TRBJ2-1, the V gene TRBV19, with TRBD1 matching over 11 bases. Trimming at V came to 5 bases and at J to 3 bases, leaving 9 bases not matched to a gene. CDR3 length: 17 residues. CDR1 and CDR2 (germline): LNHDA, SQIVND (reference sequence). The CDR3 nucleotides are TGTGCCAGTAGTCATGACTCGGGACAGGGGGTCTACAATGAGCAGTTCTTC. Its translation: CASSHDSGQGVYNEQFF.

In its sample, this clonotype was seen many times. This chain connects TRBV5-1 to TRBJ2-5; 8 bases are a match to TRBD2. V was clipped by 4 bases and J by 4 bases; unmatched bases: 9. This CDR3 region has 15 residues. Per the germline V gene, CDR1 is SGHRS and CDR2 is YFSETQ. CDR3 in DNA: TGCGCCAGCAGCGTGGGACTAGTTTTCTTAGAGACCCAGTACTTC. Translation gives CASSVGLVFLETQYF.

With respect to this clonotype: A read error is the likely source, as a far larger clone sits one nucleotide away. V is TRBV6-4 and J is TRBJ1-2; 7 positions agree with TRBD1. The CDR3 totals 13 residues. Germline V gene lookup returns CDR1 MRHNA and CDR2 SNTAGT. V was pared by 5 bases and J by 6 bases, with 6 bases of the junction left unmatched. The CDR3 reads CASSQGGGHGYTF. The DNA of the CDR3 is TGTGCCAGCAGTCAAGGGGGCGGCCATGGCTACACCTTC.

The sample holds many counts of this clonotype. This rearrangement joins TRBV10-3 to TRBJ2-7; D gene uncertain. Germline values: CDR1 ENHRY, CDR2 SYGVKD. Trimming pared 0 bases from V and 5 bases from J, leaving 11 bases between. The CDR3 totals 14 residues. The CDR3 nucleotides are TGTGCCATCAGTGAGTCAGGGAACAGCCACGAGCAGTACTTC. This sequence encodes CAISESGNSHEQYF.

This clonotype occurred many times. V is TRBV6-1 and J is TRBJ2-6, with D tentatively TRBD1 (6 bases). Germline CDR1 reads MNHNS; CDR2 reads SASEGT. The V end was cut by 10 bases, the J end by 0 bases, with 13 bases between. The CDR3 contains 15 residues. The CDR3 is CAIGQRYSGANVLTF. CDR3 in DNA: TGTGCCATCGGACAGCGTTACTCTGGGGCCAACGTCCTGACTTTC.

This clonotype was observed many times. The CDR3 loop reads CASSLDGGSTDTQYF. The CDR3 bases are TGTGCCAGCAGCTTAGACGGGGGGTCGACAGATACGCAGTATTTT. This rearrangement joins TRBV7-2 to TRBJ2-3, with 7 bases matching TRBD2. Germline V gives CDR1 SGHTA, CDR2 FQGNSA. The CDR3 sequence is 15 residues long. J lost 3 bases, V lost 1 base, and 4 bases had no gene match.

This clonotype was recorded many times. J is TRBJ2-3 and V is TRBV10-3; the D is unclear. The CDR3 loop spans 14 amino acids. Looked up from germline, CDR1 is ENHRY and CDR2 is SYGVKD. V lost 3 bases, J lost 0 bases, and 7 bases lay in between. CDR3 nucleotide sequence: TGTGCCATCAGTGATGGCTCTAGCACAGATACGCAGTATTTT. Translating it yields CAISDGSSTDTQYF.

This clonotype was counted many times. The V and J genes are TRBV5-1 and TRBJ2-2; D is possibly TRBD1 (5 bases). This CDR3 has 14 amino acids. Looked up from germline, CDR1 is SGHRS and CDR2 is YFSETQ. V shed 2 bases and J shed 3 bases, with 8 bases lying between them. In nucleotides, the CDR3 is TGCGCCAGCAGCTTTCTCAGGGACACCGGGGAGCTGTTTTTT. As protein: CASSFLRDTGELFF.